The 29 T cell receptor beta chains reported below all come from one sample, sequenced in a study of blood T cell repertoires in COVID-19. Only in-frame clones appear in the TCRdb table, and some are missing; sequencing was by immunoSEQ multiplex PCR. Of over 200,000 clones listed, 80% to 90% are singletons. Sequences were obtained from PBMCs or T cells enriched from blood (not recorded which). The receptors were gathered from a woman aged 30 to 39 who had been exposed to COVID-19.

The chain carries TRBV5-1 and TRBJ1-6, with 12 bases fitting TRBD1. The CDR3 extends over 17 amino acids. V lost 0 bases, J lost 10 bases, and 8 bases stayed unmatched. Germline CDR1 SGHRS, CDR2 YFSETQ. This chain's CDR3 is CASSLEGQGARRSPLHF. In DNA, the CDR3 is TGCGCCAGCAGCTTGGAGGGACAGGGGGCGCGACGCTCACCCCTCCACTTT.

The CDR3 reads CASSIRGFGTGGSYEQYF. The CDR3 region has the DNA TGTGCCAGTAGTATAAGGGGGTTCGGGACAGGCGGATCCTACGAGCAGTACTTC. This rearrangement joins TRBV19 to TRBJ2-7, with TRBD1 matching 8 bases. The CDR3 covers 18 residues. CDR1 is LNHDA and CDR2 is SQIVND in the germline V gene (reference sequence). The ends lost 2 bases at V and 1 base at J; junction bases unmatched: 13.

J is TRBJ2-1 and V is TRBV5-1; D possibly corresponds to TRBD1 (6 bases). V lost 4 bases and J 0 bases, leaving 11 bases between the germline ends. Germline CDR1 SGHRS, CDR2 YFSETQ. The CDR3 spans 15 residues. Here the CDR3 DNA reads TGCGCCAGCAGCCTACAGGGAGCCTCCTACAATGAGCAGTTCTTC. Its protein is CASSLQGASYNEQFF.

The V call is TRBV4-1, the J call TRBJ2-1, with D perhaps TRBD2 (6 bases). The CDR3 is 15 residues long. Germline loops: CDR1 MGHRA, CDR2 YSYEKL. V lost 1 base and J lost 5, with 12 bases in between. The CDR3 nucleotides read TGCGCCAGCAGCCAAGTCGGGACTGTCAACAATGAGCAGTTCTTC. It codes for CASSQVGTVNNEQFF.

This clone was observed a handful of times. The V gene is TRBV29-1, the J gene TRBJ1-1; D might be TRBD1 (6 bases). CDR3 length: 13 residues. The germline gives CDR1 SQVTM, CDR2 ANQGSEA. With 3 bases removed from V and 7 bases from J, the gap between germline ends came to 15 bases. The CDR3 protein is CSVDFNRAGEAFF. The DNA of the CDR3 is TGCAGCGTTGATTTTAACAGGGCTGGTGAAGCTTTCTTT.

The chain has TRBV30 and TRBJ2-7; TRBD2 matches at 9 bases. Trimming cost V 2 bases and J 6 bases; bases outside gene matches: 5. This CDR3 spans 13 amino acids. Germline CDR1 reads GTSNPN; CDR2 reads SVGIG (reference sequence). Written as DNA, the CDR3 is TGTGCCTGGAGTTTAGTAGCGGGAGTCGAGCAGTACTTC. This translates into CAWSLVAGVEQYF.

This chain links TRBV21-1 with TRBJ1-2; the table's D gene call, TRBD1, was not cross checked with the DNA. TRBV21-1 is a pseudogene segment. The CDR3 extends over 12 amino acids. CDR3 in amino acids: CASSGAGYGYTF. The DNA for the CDR3 is TGTGCCAGCAGCGGCGCAGGGTATGGCTACACCTTC.

V gene TRBV29-1 combines with J gene TRBJ1-2; 9 nucleotides match TRBD1. Germline V CDR1 and CDR2: SQVTM, ANQGSEA. The CDR3 is 18 residues long. Trimming took 5 bases from V and 2 from J; bases not matched to a gene: 18. The CDR3 sequence is CSVRPQPGQGSDNYGYTF. In DNA, the CDR3 is TGCAGCGTTCGGCCCCAACCGGGACAGGGTAGTGACAACTATGGCTACACCTTC.

The genes are TRBV2 and TRBJ2-1, with TRBD2 matching over 8 bases. The CDR3 spans 15 residues. The germline V gene has CDR1 SNHLY and CDR2 FYNNEI. V dropped 6 bases and J dropped 1; count of bases not matched to a gene: 5. In nucleotides, the CDR3 is TGTGCCAGCAGCACAGCGGGAGTTTCCTACAATGAGCAGTTCTTC. Translating it yields CASSTAGVSYNEQFF. Full variable domain (outside the CDR3, taken from reference TRBV2 and TRBJ2-1): EPEVTQTPSHQVTQMGQEVILRCVPISNHLYFYWYRQILGQKVEFLVSFYNNEISEKSEIFDDQFSVERPDGSNFTLKIRSTKLEDSAMYFCASSTAGVSYNEQFFGPGTRLTVL.

In this sample, this clone turned up many times. J is TRBJ2-1 and V is TRBV6-4, with 12 bases aligning to TRBD2. This CDR3 contains 15 residues. V lost 5 bases, J lost 3 bases, and 2 bases stayed unmatched. From germline, CDR1 is MRHNA and CDR2 SNTAGT. The CDR3 sequence is CASSRLAGDYNEQFF. CDR3 sequence (DNA): TGTGCCAGCAGTCGACTAGCGGGAGACTACAATGAGCAGTTCTTC.

This clone was found once. This same CDR3 is encoded by further DNA sequences in the sample. The chain links TRBV20-1 to TRBJ2-7; tentatively, D is TRBD1 (5 bases). V lost 3 bases and J 4 bases, leaving 7 bases between the germline ends. CDR1 is DFQATT, CDR2 SNEGSKA, per germline (reference sequence). The CDR3 is made up of 11 amino acids. This chain's CDR3 is CSARQGYEQYF. CDR3 nucleotides: TGCAGTGCTAGGCAGGGATACGAGCAGTACTTC.

The chain has TRBV3-1 (or the pseudogene TRBV3-2) and TRBJ1-6; D remains unclear. CDR1 LGHDT and CDR2 YNNKEL come from the germline V gene (reference sequence). Trimming took 1 base from V and 8 from J, leaving 9 bases between them. The CDR3 has 14 amino acids. The CDR3 loop reads CASSQVEIYSPLHF. For the CDR3, the DNA is TGTGCCAGCAGCCAAGTTGAGATTTATTCACCCCTCCACTTT.

CDR3 sequence (DNA): TGTGCCAGCAGGGGACTCCGGAACACTGAAGCTTTCTTT. Translating it yields CASRGLRNTEAFF. The V call is TRBV2, the J call TRBJ1-1; maybe TRBD1 (5 bases). The CDR3 is 13 amino acids. The germline V gene has CDR1 SNHLY and CDR2 FYNNEI. V was trimmed by 6 bases and J by 1 base, leaving 9 bases between them.

CDR3 nucleotides: TGTGCCAGTAGTACCCGGGGACAGGGACTACCCTCCTACGAGCAGTACTTC. This translates into CASSTRGQGLPSYEQYF. The chain couples TRBV19 to TRBJ2-7, with 9 bases lining up with TRBD1. Trimming took 4 bases from V and 0 from J; bases not matched to a gene: 10. This CDR3 contains 17 residues. Germline CDR1 and CDR2: LNHDA and SQIVND (reference sequence). The variable domain in full, completed from reference TRBV19 and TRBJ2-7, reads DGGITQSPKYLFRKEGQNVTLSCEQNLNHDAMYWYRQDPGQGLRLIYYSQIVNDFQKGDIAEGYSVSREKKESFPLTVTSAQKNPTAFYLCASSTRGQGLPSYEQYFGPGTRLTVT.

The rearrangement joins TRBV18 to TRBJ2-3, with 11 bases aligning to TRBD2. With 2 bases clipped from V and 3 bases from J, the junction kept 7 bases outside the gene matches. CDR3 size: 17 residues. CDR1 and CDR2 from the germline V gene are KGHSH and LQKENI. This CDR3 reads CASSPKRLAGGTDTQYF. DNA of the CDR3: TGTGCCAGCTCACCAAAGAGGCTAGCGGGAGGTACAGATACGCAGTATTTT.

The chain carries TRBV19 and TRBJ1-1; D is unresolved. The germline CDR1 and CDR2 sequences are LNHDA and SQIVND (reference sequence). The CDR3 spans 12 residues. Trimming removed 2 bases at V and 8 bases at J, with 9 bases between. CDR3 bases: TGTGCCAGTAGTATATCCGAGAGAGAAGCTTTCTTT. Translating gives CASSISEREAFF.

The chain employs TRBV10-3 and TRBJ1-2; 10 bases are shared with TRBD1. CDR3 size: 15 residues. V dropped 2 bases and J dropped 3; count of bases not matched to a gene: 3. Germline V gene data show CDR1 as ENHRY and CDR2 as SYGVKD. As DNA, the CDR3 is TGTGCCATCAGTGAGGTGGACAGGGGGGACTATGGCTACACCTTC. This codes for CAISEVDRGDYGYTF.

The chain is built from TRBV4-1 and TRBJ1-5; 10 nucleotides line up with TRBD1. The ends lost 2 bases at V and 1 base at J; junction bases unmatched: 11. In germline, CDR1 is MGHRA, CDR2 YSYEKL. This CDR3 comprises 19 residues. Here the CDR3 reads CASSQSAARTGGSNQPQHF. The CDR3 DNA reads TGCGCCAGCAGCCAAAGTGCGGCCAGGACAGGGGGGAGCAATCAGCCCCAGCATTTT.

This clone is a singleton in its sample. The gene calls are TRBV6-1 and TRBJ2-7; D call uncertain. The V gene lost 1 base and the J gene lost 4 bases, with 11 bases spanning the gap. The CDR3 runs 14 residues. CDR1 is MNHNS and CDR2 is SASEGT in the germline V gene. The CDR3 DNA is TGTGCCAGCAGTGAAGAACAGCCAGGTTACGAGCAGTACTTC. Translation: CASSEEQPGYEQYF.

The chain uses TRBV6-4 and TRBJ2-1; the match to TRBD2 covers 7 bases. J was trimmed by 8 bases and V by 5 bases; bases with no gene match: 9. The germline V gene has CDR1 MRHNA and CDR2 SNTAGT. The CDR3 is 14 amino acids. The CDR3, as DNA: TGTGCCAGCAGTCAAACTAGCGTCGGCGATGAGCAGTTCTTC. Translated: CASSQTSVGDEQFF.

CDR3 coding DNA: TGCGCCAGCAGCTTGGGCCCATCGGGGGAGACCCAGTACTTC. This translates into CASSLGPSGETQYF. The V and J genes are TRBV5-1 and TRBJ2-5; maybe TRBD2 (5 bases). Germline V lookup: CDR1 SGHRS, CDR2 YFSETQ. The CDR3 length is 14 residues. V lost 0 bases and J lost 5, with 11 bases in between.

The chain combines TRBV13 with TRBJ1-3, with TRBD1 matching 9 bases. Trimming removed 3 bases from V and 4 bases from J; junction bases left unmatched: 13. The germline V gene encodes CDR1 PRHDT and CDR2 FYEKMQ (reference sequence). The CDR3 spans 18 residues. Here the CDR3 reads CASSFRRRDRVSGNTIYF. The DNA of the CDR3 is TGTGCCAGCAGCTTCCGCCGCCGGGACAGGGTTTCAGGAAACACCATATATTTT.

The chain joins TRBV19 to TRBJ2-7, with TRBD1 identical over 8 bases. Trimming took 4 bases from V and 3 from J; bases not matched to a gene: 2. In germline, CDR1 is LNHDA, CDR2 SQIVND (reference sequence). The CDR3 is made up of 13 amino acids. CDR3 DNA sequence: TGTGCCAGTAGTAGTGACAGGGGCTACGAGCAGTACTTC. It is translated as CASSSDRGYEQYF.

CDR3 bases: TGTGCCAGCAGCCGGGACAGCGGCCCCCAGCATTTT. Encoded protein: CASSRDSGPQHF. The rearrangement links TRBV5-6 to TRBJ1-5, with TRBD1 identical over 7 bases. The length of the CDR3 is 12 residues. Losses at the gene ends were 4 bases for V and 10 bases for J; bases not matched to a gene: 5. Looked up from germline, CDR1 is SGHDT and CDR2 is YYEEEE. Combining the CDR3 with reference TRBV5-6 and TRBJ1-5 gives the whole variable domain DAGVTQSPTHLIKTRGQQVTLRCSPKSGHDTVSWYQQALGQGPQFIFQYYEEEERQRGNFPDRFSGHQFPNYSSELNVNALLLGDSALYLCASSRDSGPQHFGDGTRLSIL.

This chain connects TRBV29-1 to TRBJ1-5; D not certain. V was clipped by 6 bases and J by 4 bases, with 10 bases between them. Germline V gene lookup returns CDR1 SQVTM and CDR2 ANQGSEA. The CDR3 covers 12 residues. This chain's CDR3 is CSVRSGNQPQHF. The DNA for the CDR3 is TGCAGCGTCCGTTCGGGGAATCAGCCCCAGCATTTT. The full variable domain, with the rest looked up from reference TRBV29-1 and TRBJ1-5, is SAVISQKPSRDICQRGTSLTIQCQVDSQVTMMFWYRQQPGQSLTLIATANQGSEATYESGFVIDKFPISRPNLTFSTLTVSNMSPEDSSIYLCSVRSGNQPQHFGDGTRLSIL.

This clone was counted a few times. The V and J genes are TRBV6-5 and TRBJ2-7, with D possibly matching TRBD1 (6 bases). Per germline, CDR1 MNHEY and CDR2 SVGAGI. V was pared by 6 bases and J by 0 bases, with 15 bases between. The CDR3 totals 15 residues. DNA of the CDR3: TGTGCCAGCAGGCAGGGACACCTAAACTCCTACGAGCAGTACTTC. This encodes CASRQGHLNSYEQYF.

The chain couples TRBV18 to TRBJ2-1, with 7 bases matching TRBD1. Per germline, CDR1 KGHSH and CDR2 LQKENI. The CDR3 extends over 16 amino acids. J was trimmed by 6 bases and V by 2 bases; bases with no gene match: 10. Written as DNA, the CDR3 is TGTGCCAGCTCACCAACAAGGGGGCCGGAGGTCAATGAGCAGTTCTTC. Translating it yields CASSPTRGPEVNEQFF.

The chain uses TRBV7-9 and TRBJ1-1; TRBD1 is a possible D gene (6 bases). The V and J ends lost 4 bases and 0 bases respectively, with 12 bases between them. Per germline, CDR1 SEHNR and CDR2 FQNEAQ (reference sequence). There are 15 residues in the CDR3. CDR3 DNA: TGTGCCAGCAGCTCCCCGACAGGAATGAACACTGAAGCTTTCTTT. Amino acid sequence: CASSSPTGMNTEAFF.

This clone was seen once. The rearrangement joins TRBV28 to TRBJ1-1; D is uncertain. The V gene lost 5 bases and the J gene lost 5 bases, with 9 bases spanning the gap. CDR3 length equals 12 residues. CDR1 is MDHEN and CDR2 is SYDVKM in the germline V gene. The CDR3 nucleotides are TGTGCCAGCAGTCAGCGGTTGACTGAAGCTTTCTTT. Translation gives CASSQRLTEAFF.